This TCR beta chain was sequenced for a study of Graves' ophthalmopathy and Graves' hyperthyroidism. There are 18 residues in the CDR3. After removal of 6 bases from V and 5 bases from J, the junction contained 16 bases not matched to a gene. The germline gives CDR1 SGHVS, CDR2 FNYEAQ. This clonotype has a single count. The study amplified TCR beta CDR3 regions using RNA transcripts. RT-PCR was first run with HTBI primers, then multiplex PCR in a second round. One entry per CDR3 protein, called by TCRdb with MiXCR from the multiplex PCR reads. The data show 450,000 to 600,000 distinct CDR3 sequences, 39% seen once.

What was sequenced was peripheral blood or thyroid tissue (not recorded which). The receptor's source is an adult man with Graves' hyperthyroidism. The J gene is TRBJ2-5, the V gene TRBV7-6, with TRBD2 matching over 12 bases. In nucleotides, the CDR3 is TGTGCCAGCAGTGAGTCCCCGCGGACTAGCGGGGTCGGGGAGACCCAGTACTTC. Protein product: CASSESPRTSGVGETQYF. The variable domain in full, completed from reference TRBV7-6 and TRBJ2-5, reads GAGVSQSPRYKVTKRGQDVALRCDPISGHVSLYWYRQALGQGPEFLTYFNYEAQQDKSGLPNDRFSAERPEGSISTLTIQRTEQRDSAMYRCASSESPRTSGVGETQYFGPGTRLLVL.